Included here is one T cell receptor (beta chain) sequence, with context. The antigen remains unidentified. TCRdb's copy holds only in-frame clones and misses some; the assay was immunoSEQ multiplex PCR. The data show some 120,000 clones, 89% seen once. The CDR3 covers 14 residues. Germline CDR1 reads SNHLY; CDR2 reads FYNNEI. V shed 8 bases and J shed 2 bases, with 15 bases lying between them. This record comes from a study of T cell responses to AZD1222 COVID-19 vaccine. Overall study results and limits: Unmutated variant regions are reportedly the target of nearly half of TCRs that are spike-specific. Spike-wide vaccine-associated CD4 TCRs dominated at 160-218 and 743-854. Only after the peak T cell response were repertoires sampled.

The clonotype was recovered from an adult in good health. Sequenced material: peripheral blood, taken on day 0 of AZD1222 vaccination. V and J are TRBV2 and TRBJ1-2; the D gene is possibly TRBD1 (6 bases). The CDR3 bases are TGTGCCAGCCGCCAGCAAGGGGGGAACTATGGCTACACCTTC. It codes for CASRQQGGNYGYTF.